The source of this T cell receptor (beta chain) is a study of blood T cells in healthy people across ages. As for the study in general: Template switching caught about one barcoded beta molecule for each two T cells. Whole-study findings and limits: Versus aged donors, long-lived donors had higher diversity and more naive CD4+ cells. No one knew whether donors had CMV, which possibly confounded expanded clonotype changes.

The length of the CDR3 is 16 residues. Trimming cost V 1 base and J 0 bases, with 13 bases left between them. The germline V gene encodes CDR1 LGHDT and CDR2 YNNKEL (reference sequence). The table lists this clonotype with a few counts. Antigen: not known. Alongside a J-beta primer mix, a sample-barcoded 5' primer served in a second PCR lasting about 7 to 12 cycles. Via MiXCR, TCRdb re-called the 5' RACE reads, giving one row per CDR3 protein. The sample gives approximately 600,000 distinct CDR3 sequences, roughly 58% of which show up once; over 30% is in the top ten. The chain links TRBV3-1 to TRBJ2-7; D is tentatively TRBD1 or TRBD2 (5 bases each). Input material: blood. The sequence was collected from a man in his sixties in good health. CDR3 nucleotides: TGTGCCAGCAGCCAAGCGGGACGGACGAGCTCCTACGAGCAGTACTTC. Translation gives CASSQAGRTSSYEQYF.